This T cell receptor beta chain was identified in a study of memory CD4+ T cells and cytomegalovirus serostatus. J lost 5 bases, V lost 0 bases, and 4 bases had no gene match. This CDR3 is 15 amino acids long. The germline CDR1 and CDR2 sequences are LGHNT and FRNRAP. The sort gate was single viable CD3+CD4+CD8-CD45RO+ cells for memory CD4+ T cells. CMV serostatus came from serum IgG against pp150, pp28, p38, p52. Regarding the study as a whole: A US-trained random forest predicted CMV serostatus with median AUC around 0.9. CD4+ memory repertoires contained 67 of 164 reported CMV TCRbeta sequences.

Notes on this clone: The antigen is not known.

Original data processing: Out-of-frame sequences were removed, leaving 2,204,828 distinct TCRbeta sequences. The method was immunoSEQ multiplex PCR; TCRdb's version includes in-frame clones alone and lacks a portion of them. The D gene and trimming were derived from the DNA, and the V and J assignments and clone size from that table. This table has about 57,000 clones, around 85% appearing once. The V and J genes are TRBV12-5 and TRBJ2-7; 10 bases are shared with TRBD2. The clonotype comes from an adult in good health and CMV-seronegative. Sequencing was performed on memory CD4+ T cells from blood. This CDR3 reads CASGLVLAGFDEQYF. The DNA for the CDR3 is TGTGCTAGTGGTTTGGTACTAGCGGGATTCGACGAGCAGTACTTC.